The 31 T cell receptor beta chains given below trace back to one sample, sequenced in a study of blood T cell repertoires in COVID-19. Assay used: immunoSEQ multiplex PCR; TCRdb lists only in-frame clones, some missing. Here the sample spans about 150,000 clones, over 70% being singletons. The sample taken for sequencing was peripheral blood. These receptor sequences come from a man in his 60s with acute or convalescent COVID-19.

This clone was counted a few times. The V gene is TRBV7-2, the J gene TRBJ2-2, with D possibly being TRBD2 (6 bases). The CDR3 spans 15 residues. Looked up from germline, CDR1 is SGHTA and CDR2 is FQGNSA. V was cut by 2 bases and J by 5 bases, with 12 bases left in between. CDR3 sequence (DNA): TGTGCCAGCAGCTTAATTGCGGGGCCTACCGGGGAGCTGTTTTTT. Translated, it gives CASSLIAGPTGELFF.

The CDR3 bases are TGTGCCGCCGGGACTGGGAACACCGGGGAGCTGTTTTTT. It codes for CAAGTGNTGELFF. V gene TRBV9 combines with J gene TRBJ2-2; TRBD2 might be the D (6 bases). The ends were cut back, 10 bases at V and 1 base at J, with 11 bases in the middle. This CDR3 is built from 13 residues. Germline CDR1 and CDR2: SGDLS and YYNGEE.

The chain employs TRBV6-1 and TRBJ1-2; D is ambiguous. Germline V lookup: CDR1 MNHNS, CDR2 SASEGT. V was clipped by 1 base and J by 8 bases, with 5 bases between them. CDR3 length equals 11 residues. The CDR3 nucleotides are TGTGCCAGCAGTGAAGGAGGGGGCTACACCTTC. The encoded protein is CASSEGGGYTF.

The chain recombines TRBV30 with TRBJ1-2, with D tentatively TRBD1 (6 bases). Deletions cut 3 bases from V and 4 bases from J, with 18 bases between. The CDR3 runs to 15 residues. Looked up from germline, CDR1 is GTSNPN and CDR2 is SVGIG (reference sequence). The CDR3, as DNA: TGTGCCTGGAGCGTAGATGACAGGTTGAGCTATGGCTACACCTTC. Translated: CAWSVDDRLSYGYTF. Together with reference TRBV30 and TRBJ1-2, the CDR3 gives the full variable domain: SQTIHQWPATLVQPVGSPLSLECTVEGTSNPNLYWYRQAAGRGLQLLFYSVGIGQISSEVPQNLSASRPQDRQFILSSKKLLLSDSGFYLCAWSVDDRLSYGYTFGSGTRLTVV.

The chain carries TRBV4-1 and TRBJ2-4; 8 bases agree with TRBD2. The ends lost 5 bases at V and 6 bases at J; junction bases unmatched: 9. From germline, CDR1 is MGHRA and CDR2 YSYEKL. CDR3 length: 15 amino acids. This CDR3 is CASSNRFSGTNIQYF. The DNA of the CDR3 is TGCGCCAGCAGCAACAGATTTAGCGGGACAAACATTCAGTACTTC.

This clone was seen a single time. The identical CDR3 is also encoded by other nucleotide sequences in the sample. This chain connects TRBV7-2 to TRBJ1-2; 8 bases align to TRBD1. The J segment lost 2 bases and the V segment lost 4 bases, leaving 3 bases of the junction unmatched. The CDR3 has 14 amino acids. Germline CDR1 and CDR2: SGHTA and FQGNSA. The CDR3 loop is CASSYRGGNYGYTF. DNA for the CDR3: TGTGCCAGCAGCTACAGGGGGGGCAACTATGGCTACACCTTC.

V is TRBV4-2 and J is TRBJ1-2, with a tentative D call TRBD1 (5 bases). CDR1 is LGHNA and CDR2 is YNFKEQ in the germline V gene. The CDR3 sequence is 15 residues long. Deletions cut 1 base from V and 1 base from J, with 10 bases between. In nucleotides, the CDR3 is TGTGCCAGCAGCCAAGTATCAGGGATTAACTATGGCTACACCTTC. Encoded protein: CASSQVSGINYGYTF.

This clone has just one count. This chain joins TRBV7-9 and TRBJ1-6; maybe TRBD1 (5 bases). The CDR3 has 15 residues. V lost 3 bases and J lost 5, with 11 bases in between. Per the germline V gene, CDR1 is SEHNR and CDR2 is FQNEAQ (reference sequence). CDR3 DNA sequence: TGTGCCAGCAGCTTGACAGCAAATAATAATTCACCCCTCCACTTT. Amino acids: CASSLTANNNSPLHF.

This chain links TRBV5-6 with TRBJ1-6; TRBD1 matches 7 bases. The CDR3 extends over 14 amino acids. J was trimmed by 11 bases and V by 4 bases; bases with no gene match: 9. Germline CDR1 is SGHDT and CDR2 is YYEEEE. CDR3 amino acids: CASSTRDSLAPLHF. The CDR3 nucleotides read TGTGCCAGCAGCACCCGGGACAGCCTTGCACCCCTCCACTTT.

The CDR3 region has the DNA TGCAGTGCTAGTCGCGGGGGGACACCCACCGGGGAGCTGTTTTTT. It yields the protein CSASRGGTPTGELFF. This rearrangement joins TRBV20-1 to TRBJ2-2, with TRBD2 matching over 8 bases. This CDR3 has 15 amino acids. After removal of 3 bases from V and 4 bases from J, the junction contained 7 bases not matched to a gene. Germline lookup yields CDR1 DFQATT and CDR2 SNEGSKA (reference sequence).

The genes are TRBV14 and TRBJ2-1; weak D call: TRBD2 (5 bases). Trimming pared 5 bases from V and 0 bases from J, leaving 11 bases between. The CDR3 covers 15 residues. Germline lookup yields CDR1 SGHDN and CDR2 FVKESK. In nucleotides, the CDR3 is TGTGCCAGCAGCAACAAGCGGAGCTCCTACAATGAGCAGTTCTTC. Its protein is CASSNKRSSYNEQFF.

In nucleotides, the CDR3 is TGTGCCAGCAGCTTAATTCCCCCCAGCGGGGGGGTTTACAATGAGCAGTTCTTC. Translation gives CASSLIPPSGGVYNEQFF. This chain links TRBV7-2 with TRBJ2-1; 10 bases are shared with TRBD2. The length of the CDR3 is 18 residues. Germline V gene lookup returns CDR1 SGHTA and CDR2 FQGNSA. The junction had 11 bases not matched to a gene; V was cut back by 2 bases and J by 4 bases.

The rearrangement joins TRBV7-2 to TRBJ1-5, with 8 bases that match TRBD1. CDR1 and CDR2 from the germline V gene are SGHTA and FQGNSA. The V and J ends lost 5 bases and 3 bases, in that order; junction bases with no gene match: 12. This CDR3 has 17 residues. The CDR3 spells CASSRNPGQVFNQPQHF. Here the CDR3 DNA reads TGTGCCAGCAGCAGAAATCCGGGACAGGTTTTCAATCAGCCCCAGCATTTT.

The chain joins TRBV5-8 to TRBJ1-1, with 7 nucleotides matching TRBD1. Unmatched junction bases numbered 5, after V lost 2 bases and J lost 1 base. CDR1 is SGHTS, CDR2 YDEGEE, per germline. The CDR3 loop spans 15 amino acids. The CDR3 is CASSFYRGGNTEAFF. CDR3 nucleotides: TGTGCCAGCAGCTTTTACAGGGGTGGGAACACTGAAGCTTTCTTT.

The chain has TRBV7-2 and TRBJ1-3; D not certain. V lost 3 bases, J lost 0 bases, and 9 bases lay in between. Germline V gene sequence: CDR1 SGHTA, CDR2 FQGNSA. The CDR3 runs to 15 residues. The CDR3: CASSFGSLSGNTIYF. Here the CDR3 DNA reads TGTGCCAGCAGCTTCGGGAGCCTCTCTGGAAACACCATATATTTT.

This clone was seen only a few times. The gene calls are TRBV4-1 and TRBJ2-2; 8 positions match TRBD2. The CDR3 covers 17 residues. The germline gives CDR1 MGHRA, CDR2 YSYEKL. V dropped 4 bases and J dropped 1; count of bases not matched to a gene: 8. CDR3 sequence reads: CASSPGLVRGNTGELFF. In DNA form, the CDR3 reads TGCGCCAGCAGCCCGGGACTAGTGAGAGGGAACACCGGGGAGCTGTTTTTT.

The rearrangement joins TRBV19 to TRBJ1-1; 7 bases line up with TRBD1. The V gene's germline CDR1 is LNHDA and CDR2 SQIVND (reference sequence). Trimming removed 3 bases from V and 4 bases from J; junction bases left unmatched: 14. The CDR3 is made up of 17 amino acids. The CDR3 here is CASSIRNLGQGGTEAFF. The CDR3 coding sequence is TGTGCCAGTAGTATCCGCAACCTCGGTCAGGGGGGCACTGAAGCTTTCTTT. Supplemented by reference TRBV19 and TRBJ1-1, the full variable domain reads DGGITQSPKYLFRKEGQNVTLSCEQNLNHDAMYWYRQDPGQGLRLIYYSQIVNDFQKGDIAEGYSVSREKKESFPLTVTSAQKNPTAFYLCASSIRNLGQGGTEAFFGQGTRLTVV.

The genes are TRBV5-4 and TRBJ2-5; 8 bases are a match to TRBD1. J was trimmed by 1 base and V by 0 bases; bases with no gene match: 8. The CDR3 consists of 17 residues. The V gene's germline CDR1 is SGHNT and CDR2 YYREEE (reference sequence). CDR3 coding DNA: TGTGCCAGCAGCTTGGCAGGGGGCGGTACACGCCAAGAGACCCAGTACTTC. Encoded protein: CASSLAGGGTRQETQYF.

This chain joins TRBV19 and TRBJ2-7, with D possibly matching TRBD1 (5 bases). V gave up 3 bases and J gave up 4 bases, with 16 bases separating them. The germline gives CDR1 LNHDA, CDR2 SQIVND (reference sequence). This CDR3 is 15 amino acids long. The CDR3 nucleotides read TGTGCCAGTAGTATCTACGCCTCACAGGTTTACGAGCAGTACTTC. Encoded protein: CASSIYASQVYEQYF. Filled out from reference TRBV19 and TRBJ2-7, the complete variable domain reads DGGITQSPKYLFRKEGQNVTLSCEQNLNHDAMYWYRQDPGQGLRLIYYSQIVNDFQKGDIAEGYSVSREKKESFPLTVTSAQKNPTAFYLCASSIYASQVYEQYFGPGTRLTVT.

The chain has TRBV9 and TRBJ1-4; D uncertain. The V gene lost 3 bases and the J gene lost 3 bases, with 12 bases spanning the gap. The CDR3 has 15 residues. CDR1 SGDLS and CDR2 YYNGEE come from the germline V gene. The CDR3 region is CASSGGPSPNEKLFF. The CDR3 nucleotides read TGTGCCAGCAGCGGTGGCCCTTCACCTAATGAAAAACTGTTTTTT.

This chain connects TRBV5-6 to TRBJ2-7; 7 bases match TRBD1. CDR3 length: 15 amino acids. Germline CDR1 and CDR2: SGHDT and YYEEEE. Unmatched junction bases numbered 12, after V lost 7 bases and J lost 2 bases. CDR3 loop: CASGTFRDRPYEQYF. The DNA for the CDR3 is TGTGCCAGCGGAACTTTCCGGGACAGACCCTACGAGCAGTACTTC.

This chain joins TRBV4-1 and TRBJ1-2, with D perhaps TRBD1 (5 bases). Germline assignment: CDR1 MGHRA and CDR2 YSYEKL. Trimming took 0 bases from V and 6 from J, leaving 11 bases between them. There are 14 residues in the CDR3. The CDR3 DNA follows: TGCGCCAGCAGCCAAGATGGGGCAGGCCATGGCTACACCTTC. Translated: CASSQDGAGHGYTF.

The CDR3 region has the DNA TGTGCCAGCAAGGGACACAGCAATCAGCCCCAGCATTTT. This codes for CASKGHSNQPQHF. This chain connects TRBV2 to TRBJ1-5, with D maybe TRBD1 (6 bases). Germline V gives CDR1 SNHLY, CDR2 FYNNEI. V was cut by 7 bases and J by 1 base, with 8 bases left in between. This CDR3 is built from 13 residues.

This chain joins TRBV7-2 and TRBJ2-4; 7 positions match TRBD1. V lost 4 bases and J lost 2; bases outside the gene matches: 5. The germline V gene encodes CDR1 SGHTA and CDR2 FQGNSA. This CDR3 has 15 amino acids. CDR3 region: CASSSATGTKNIQYF. In DNA, the CDR3 is TGTGCCAGCAGCTCTGCGACAGGGACCAAAAACATTCAGTACTTC.

This clone has a count of ten or more. The chain is built from TRBV11-2 and TRBJ1-2, with D perhaps TRBD1 (6 bases). Per the germline V gene, CDR1 is SGHAT and CDR2 is FQNNGV. With 0 bases removed from V and 0 bases from J, the gap between germline ends came to 8 bases. The CDR3 totals 15 residues. The CDR3 region is CASSLDPGANYGYTF. CDR3 nucleotides: TGTGCCAGCAGCTTAGACCCAGGGGCTAACTATGGCTACACCTTC.

This chain links TRBV13 with TRBJ1-5; no clear D gene. The V gene lost 3 bases and the J gene lost 3 bases, with 9 bases spanning the gap. Germline CDR1 is PRHDT and CDR2 is FYEKMQ (reference sequence). There are 14 residues in the CDR3. The CDR3: CASSLAGANQPQHF. In nucleotides, the CDR3 is TGTGCCAGCAGCTTGGCAGGCGCCAATCAGCCCCAGCATTTT.

This chain joins TRBV7-3 and TRBJ1-1, with 8 nucleotides matching TRBD1. The germline V gene encodes CDR1 SGHTA and CDR2 FQGTGA. V trimming: 5 bases; J trimming: 1 base; junction bases outside the gene matches: 3. The CDR3 loop spans 14 amino acids. CDR3 region: CASSPQGGNTEAFF. The CDR3 DNA sequence: TGTGCCAGCAGCCCACAGGGGGGGAACACTGAAGCTTTCTTT.

This chain links TRBV4-3 with TRBJ1-5, with unresolved D. Deletions cut 0 bases from V and 3 bases from J, with 12 bases between. This CDR3 has 16 residues. Germline-derived CDR1 and CDR2 are LGHNA and YSLEER. Written as DNA, the CDR3 is TGCGCCAGCAGCCAAGAGTACGAGGGAAACAATCAGCCCCAGCATTTT. It encodes CASSQEYEGNNQPQHF.

The rearrangement links TRBV10-3 to TRBJ2-3, with 10 bases identical to TRBD2. This CDR3 region has 14 residues. Trimming removed 6 bases from V and 6 bases from J; junction bases left unmatched: 6. Germline V gene sequence: CDR1 ENHRY, CDR2 SYGVKD. The CDR3 region has the DNA TGTGCCATCAGGAGCGGGGGGGCCAGGGATACGCAGTATTTT. As protein: CAIRSGGARDTQYF.

V gene TRBV3-1 (or the pseudogene TRBV3-2) combines with J gene TRBJ2-5; the D is unclear. V lost 4 bases and J lost 2, with 11 bases in between. CDR1 LGHDT and CDR2 YNNKEL come from the germline V gene (reference sequence). CDR3 length equals 14 residues. The CDR3 sequence is CASSLGQAQETQYF. The CDR3 DNA reads TGTGCCAGCAGCCTGGGCCAGGCGCAAGAGACCCAGTACTTC.

The chain links TRBV18 to TRBJ1-1; 8 bases are a match to TRBD1. The CDR3 covers 17 residues. Trimming took 3 bases from V and 0 from J; bases not matched to a gene: 9. Germline V gene sequence: CDR1 KGHSH, CDR2 LQKENI. CDR3: CASSPPGQGRVNTEAFF. Here the CDR3 DNA reads TGTGCCAGCTCACCCCCCGGACAGGGTCGAGTGAACACTGAAGCTTTCTTT.